The rows below give T cell receptor beta chains drawn from one sample of a study of T cells in Graves' hyperthyroidism and ophthalmopathy. TCRdb re-called the multiplex PCR reads with MiXCR, one entry per CDR3 protein. The table has 300,000 or so distinct CDR3 sequences, more than 15% seen once. Sequencing used blood. These receptors originate from a woman in her sixties with Graves' ophthalmopathy. The CDR3 runs from the conserved cysteine through the conserved F or W. A D gene is named only where the DNA matches it firmly. Size values are once, few and many counts, or a class for expanded clones, and some rows have none.

V gene: TRBV5-1; clone size: few; J gene: TRBJ2-3; D gene: TRBD2; CDR3 DNA: TGCGCCAGCAGCTACCTAGCGGGAGGCACAGATACGCAGTATTTT; CDR3 protein: CASSYLAGGTDTQYF
V gene: TRBV28; clone size: many; J gene: TRBJ1-5; D gene: -; CDR3 DNA: TGTGCCAGCAGTTTACAAGCAAATCAGCCCCAGCATTTT; CDR3 protein: CASSLQANQPQHF
V gene: TRBV6-1; clone size: few; J gene: TRBJ1-5; D gene: -; CDR3 DNA: TGTGCCAGCAGACCAGACAGTAGCAATCAGCCCCAGCATTTT; CDR3 protein: CASRPDSSNQPQHF
V gene: TRBV4-3; clone size: few; J gene: TRBJ2-2; D gene: -; CDR3 DNA: TGCGCCAGCAGCCCCCGGGGCGGGGAGCTGTTTTTT; CDR3 protein: CASSPRGGELFF
V gene: TRBV6-2/TRBV6-3; clone size: many; J gene: TRBJ1-5; D gene: -; CDR3 DNA: TGTGCCAGCAGTTACACAAAGCTTTCGGACGGCATTAATCAGCCCCAGCATTTT; CDR3 protein: CASSYTKLSDGINQPQHF
V gene: TRBV20-1; clone size: many; J gene: TRBJ2-7; D gene: TRBD2; CDR3 DNA: TGCAGTGTTCTAGCGGAGGGGTTCTCCTACGAGCAGTACTTC; CDR3 protein: CSVLAEGFSYEQYF
V gene: TRBV10-1; clone size: few; J gene: TRBJ2-7; D gene: TRBD2; CDR3 DNA: TGCGCCAGCAGTGCCCGCCTAGCGGGAGTTATGTACGAGCAGTACTTC; CDR3 protein: CASSARLAGVMYEQYF
V gene: TRBV10-3; clone size: -; J gene: TRBJ1-5; D gene: -; CDR3 DNA: TGTGCCATCAGTACAGGGCGAGATCAGCCCCAGCATTTT; CDR3 protein: CAISTGRDQPQHF
V gene: TRBV28; clone size: -; J gene: TRBJ1-2; D gene: TRBD1; CDR3 DNA: TGTGCCACTGCCCCTGGACAGGGCTCCTATGGCTACACCTTC; CDR3 protein: CATAPGQGSYGYTF
V gene: TRBV5-1; clone size: -; J gene: TRBJ1-4; D gene: -; CDR3 DNA: TGCGCCAGCAGTAGGGGGGAACGTGAAAAACTGTTTTTT; CDR3 protein: CASSRGEREKLFF
V gene: TRBV9; clone size: -; J gene: TRBJ2-7; D gene: -; CDR3 DNA: TGTGCCAGCAGCGTAGCTCCCACCTACGAGCAGTACTTC; CDR3 protein: CASSVAPTYEQYF
V gene: TRBV28; clone size: many; J gene: TRBJ2-1; D gene: -; CDR3 DNA: TGTGCCAGCAGTTCCCCCTCGGCAGGAATACTAGAAGCTGAGCAGTTCTTC; CDR3 protein: CASSSPSAGILEAEQFF
V gene: TRBV20-1; clone size: -; J gene: TRBJ2-5; D gene: -; CDR3 DNA: TGCAGTGCTAGAGATACAGGGACCCCACAAGAGACCCAGTACTTC; CDR3 protein: CSARDTGTPQETQYF
V gene: TRBV28; clone size: many; J gene: TRBJ1-2; D gene: TRBD1; CDR3 DNA: TGTGCCAGCAGTTCGGACAGGGAAGGATCCACCTTC; CDR3 protein: CASSSDREGSTF
V gene: TRBV20-1; clone size: -; J gene: TRBJ2-7; D gene: TRBD1; CDR3 DNA: TGCAGTGCTAGACGCGGACAGGGCTACGAGCAGTACTTC; CDR3 protein: CSARRGQGYEQYF
V gene: TRBV19; clone size: -; J gene: TRBJ2-3; D gene: -; CDR3 DNA: TGTGCCAGTAATGCGCTAGCTAGCACAGATACGCAGTATTTT; CDR3 protein: CASNALASTDTQYF
V gene: TRBV19; clone size: -; J gene: TRBJ2-1; D gene: TRBD1; CDR3 DNA: TGTGCCAGTAGTACCAAGCATATTGGACAGGTGCACGAGCAGTTCTTC; CDR3 protein: CASSTKHIGQVHEQFF
V gene: TRBV18; clone size: many; J gene: TRBJ1-2; D gene: -; CDR3 DNA: TGTGCCAGCTCGGTGACAGCGGACTATGGCTACACCTTC; CDR3 protein: CASSVTADYGYTF
V gene: TRBV7-2; clone size: -; J gene: TRBJ2-3; D gene: -; CDR3 DNA: TGTGCCAGCGGTGTCAGCACAGATACGCAGTATTTT; CDR3 protein: CASGVSTDTQYF
V gene: TRBV12-5; clone size: many; J gene: TRBJ2-1; D gene: -; CDR3 DNA: TGTGCCTCGACAGGCATCTACAATGAGCAGTTCTTC; CDR3 protein: CASTGIYNEQFF
V gene: TRBV5-4; clone size: -; J gene: TRBJ2-7; D gene: TRBD2; CDR3 DNA: TGTGCCAGCAGCTTAGGGACTAGCGGTGCCTACGAGCAGTACTTC; CDR3 protein: CASSLGTSGAYEQYF
V gene: TRBV4-1; clone size: many; J gene: TRBJ1-6; D gene: -; CDR3 DNA: TGCGCCAGCAGCCAAGATCGGGTAGAAAGATATAATTCACCCCTCCACTTT; CDR3 protein: CASSQDRVERYNSPLHF
V gene: TRBV7-2; clone size: many; J gene: TRBJ2-5; D gene: -; CDR3 DNA: TGTGCCAGCAGCCCCCTGGGGGGCCCGGAGACCCAGTACTTC; CDR3 protein: CASSPLGGPETQYF
V gene: TRBV28; clone size: few; J gene: TRBJ1-4; D gene: TRBD1; CDR3 DNA: TGTGCCAGCAGTTCGGACAGGCTGGGGGGAACTAATGAAAAACTGTTTTTT; CDR3 protein: CASSSDRLGGTNEKLFF
V gene: TRBV14; clone size: many; J gene: TRBJ2-1; D gene: -; CDR3 DNA: TGTGCCAGCAGCCAAGTGTCAGCGTTGGATGAGCAGTTCTTC; CDR3 protein: CASSQVSALDEQFF
V gene: TRBV20-1; clone size: many; J gene: TRBJ2-7; D gene: -; CDR3 DNA: TGCAGTGCCCCCCTTGACAGCTACTACGAGCAGTACTTC; CDR3 protein: CSAPLDSYYEQYF
V gene: TRBV2; clone size: many; J gene: TRBJ1-5; D gene: TRBD1; CDR3 DNA: TGTGCCGGAGGGACAGGGGATCCCAAACAGCCCCAGCATTTT; CDR3 protein: CAGGTGDPKQPQHF
V gene: TRBV7-2; clone size: many; J gene: TRBJ2-2; D gene: -; CDR3 DNA: TGTGCCAGCAGCATTTCAAAACAGGGAACCGGGGAGCTGTTTTTT; CDR3 protein: CASSISKQGTGELFF
V gene: TRBV6-1; clone size: many; J gene: TRBJ1-2; D gene: TRBD1; CDR3 DNA: TGTGCCAGCAGCGATCCGGGACAGGGGGCGCGAGGGGATGGCTACACCTTC; CDR3 protein: CASSDPGQGARGDGYTF
V gene: TRBV6-2/TRBV6-3; clone size: -; J gene: TRBJ1-5; D gene: -; CDR3 DNA: TGTGCCAGCAGTAACACAGGGCACAATCAGCCCCAGCATTTT; CDR3 protein: CASSNTGHNQPQHF
V gene: TRBV30; clone size: many; J gene: TRBJ2-7; D gene: -; CDR3 DNA: TGTGCCCGGAGTGATGGTGCCTCCTACGAGCAGTACTTC; CDR3 protein: CARSDGASYEQYF
V gene: TRBV28; clone size: many; J gene: TRBJ2-7; D gene: TRBD2; CDR3 DNA: TGTGCCAGCCAGGAAAGCGGGAGCTCTTACGAGCAGTACTTC; CDR3 protein: CASQESGSSYEQYF
V gene: TRBV9; clone size: few; J gene: TRBJ1-1; D gene: -; CDR3 DNA: TGTGCCAGCAGCGTCGGAGTGAATCTTTCGACAGGTATTAAGAGGATGAACACTGAAGCTTTCTTT; CDR3 protein: CASSVGVNLSTGIKRMNTEAFF
V gene: TRBV5-1; clone size: once; J gene: TRBJ1-4; D gene: -; CDR3 DNA: TGCGCCAGCAGCTCGGGGGGGTTCTCAACTAATGAAAAACTGTTTTTT; CDR3 protein: CASSSGGFSTNEKLFF
V gene: TRBV2; clone size: many; J gene: TRBJ1-2; D gene: -; CDR3 DNA: TGTGCCAGCAGTGCTAACAGCTATGGCTACACCTTC; CDR3 protein: CASSANSYGYTF
V gene: TRBV12-3/TRBV12-4; clone size: many; J gene: TRBJ1-3; D gene: -; CDR3 DNA: TGTGCCAGCAGTTTACGGCGGCAGACTGGAAACACCATATATTTT; CDR3 protein: CASSLRRQTGNTIYF
V gene: TRBV5-1; clone size: few; J gene: TRBJ2-2; D gene: -; CDR3 DNA: TGCGCCAGCAGCTTGGGACAGGTCGACGGGGAGCTGTTTTTT; CDR3 protein: CASSLGQVDGELFF
V gene: TRBV7-3; clone size: few; J gene: TRBJ2-5; D gene: -; CDR3 DNA: TGTGCCAGCAGCCCGACAGGTTTGCAAGAGATCCAGTACTTC; CDR3 protein: CASSPTGLQEIQYF
V gene: TRBV28; clone size: -; J gene: TRBJ1-4; D gene: -; CDR3 DNA: TGTGCCAGCAGGGAACAGGGTCGGGAAAAACTGTTTTTT; CDR3 protein: CASREQGREKLFF
V gene: TRBV2; clone size: few; J gene: TRBJ1-6; D gene: TRBD1; CDR3 DNA: TGTGCCAGCAGTGATGAGGGGACAGGGGGTTCACCCCTCCACTTT; CDR3 protein: CASSDEGTGGSPLHF
V gene: TRBV29-1; clone size: -; J gene: TRBJ2-5; D gene: TRBD2; CDR3 DNA: TGCAGCGTTGGGGGAGGGGTGGAGGAGACCCAGTACTTC; CDR3 protein: CSVGGGVEETQYF
V gene: TRBV18; clone size: -; J gene: TRBJ1-4; D gene: -; CDR3 DNA: TGTGCCAGCTCACCAGGGTACGGTGAAAAACTGTTTTTT; CDR3 protein: CASSPGYGEKLFF
V gene: TRBV27; clone size: many; J gene: TRBJ1-2; D gene: -; CDR3 DNA: TGTGCCAGCAGTTCCGACAGCTATGGCTACACCTTC; CDR3 protein: CASSSDSYGYTF
V gene: TRBV25-1; clone size: few; J gene: TRBJ1-2; D gene: -; CDR3 DNA: TGTGTCAGCTCGCTGTCAGCTAACTATGGCTACACCTTC; CDR3 protein: CVSSLSANYGYTF
V gene: TRBV4-3; clone size: -; J gene: TRBJ1-4; D gene: -; CDR3 DNA: TGCGCCAGCAGCCAAGATTCCCAGGGTGATGAAAAACTGTTTTTT; CDR3 protein: CASSQDSQGDEKLFF
V gene: TRBV7-6; clone size: -; J gene: TRBJ2-7; D gene: TRBD2; CDR3 DNA: TGTGCCAGCAGCCCGACTAGCGGGAGGGGGTACGAGCAGTACTTC; CDR3 protein: CASSPTSGRGYEQYF
V gene: TRBV19; clone size: -; J gene: TRBJ2-5; D gene: -; CDR3 DNA: TGTGCCAGTAGTACGGACAGACAACAAGAGACCCAGTACTTC; CDR3 protein: CASSTDRQQETQYF
V gene: TRBV15; clone size: many; J gene: TRBJ2-5; D gene: -; CDR3 DNA: TGTGCCACCGAGAGGAGGGGAGAAGAGACCCAGTACTTC; CDR3 protein: CATERRGEETQYF
V gene: TRBV29-1; clone size: many; J gene: TRBJ2-2; D gene: -; CDR3 DNA: TGCGGGGGCATTGACACCGGGGAGCTGTTTTTT; CDR3 protein: CGGIDTGELFF
V gene: TRBV20-1; clone size: few; J gene: TRBJ2-7; D gene: -; CDR3 DNA: TGCAGTGCTTGGGCGGTGGAGCTAAACTCCTACGAGCAGTACTTC; CDR3 protein: CSAWAVELNSYEQYF